Listed below are T cell receptor beta chains from one sample, sequenced in a study of CD8+ T cells in alopecia areata. Assay: immunoSEQ multiplex PCR; the TCRdb copy retains only in-frame clones and omits some. The sample has about 200,000 clones; about three fifths are singletons. Sequenced material: CD4+ T cells sorted from blood, taken at week 0. Receptor source: a human donor with alopecia areata. The CDR3 runs from the conserved cysteine through the conserved F or W. Each record gives: clone size, J gene, D gene, V gene, CDR3 DNA, CDR3 protein. D genes are given only for firm matches. Some rows mark clone size as missing; the rest say once, few, many or name a class of expanded clone.

few,TRBJ2-5,TRBD1,TRBV30,TGTGCCTGGAGTGTTCAGACAGGGGGCCAAGAGACCCAGTACTTC,CAWSVQTGGQETQYF
once,TRBJ2-7,TRBD2,TRBV4-1,TGCGCCAGCAGCCTGTCGCGGGGGGCGCAGTACGAGCAGTACTTC,CASSLSRGAQYEQYF
once,TRBJ2-5,.,TRBV7-2,TGTGCCAGCAGCTTAGGAGGGATGGAGACCCAGTACTTC,CASSLGGMETQYF
.,TRBJ2-3,.,TRBV6-6,TGTGCCAGCAGTTACTCTATTGGATACACAGATACGCAGTATTTT,CASSYSIGYTDTQYF
.,TRBJ1-5,.,TRBV2,TGTGCCAGCAGGGGGACTGATCAGCCCCAGCATTTT,CASRGTDQPQHF
.,TRBJ1-2,.,TRBV28,TGTGCCACCCAGGGGAACTATGGCTACACCTTC,CATQGNYGYTF
.,TRBJ2-3,.,TRBV4-1,TGCGCCAGCAGCCAGGGGGACGGAGGGCCCGGCACAGATACGCAGTATTTT,CASSQGDGGPGTDTQYF
.,TRBJ2-2,.,TRBV29-1,TGCAGCGTTGCGGATCGGGAGCTGTTTTTT,CSVADRELFF
.,TRBJ1-4,.,TRBV6-5,TGTGCCAGCAGTTACGCCGTGGGGGGGGATGAAAAACTGTTTTTT,CASSYAVGGDEKLFF
few,TRBJ2-7,.,TRBV29-1,TGCAGCGTTGGAAGGACATTACAGTACGAGCAGTACTTC,CSVGRTLQYEQYF
once,TRBJ1-4,.,TRBV11-2,TGTGCCAGCAGCTTAATGGGGGGGCGTGAAAAACTGTTTTTT,CASSLMGGREKLFF
.,TRBJ1-2,.,TRBV11-2,TGTGCCAGCAGCTCCCCGAGGAGGAACTATGGCTACACCTTC,CASSSPRRNYGYTF
.,TRBJ2-1,.,TRBV7-6,TGTGCCAGCAGCTTAGGAGAGGGCCCCTACAATGAGCAGTTCTTC,CASSLGEGPYNEQFF
.,TRBJ1-6,.,TRBV6-1,TGTGCCAGCAGAGTCACCGACAGTTATAATTCACCCCTCCACTTT,CASRVTDSYNSPLHF
.,TRBJ2-6,.,TRBV18,TGTGCCAGCTCACCACGGACGGGGTTCTCTGAGGCCAACGTCCTGACTTTC,CASSPRTGFSEANVLTF
few,TRBJ2-3,.,TRBV19,TGTGCCAGTAATGGGGTATGGGGGTCAGATACGCAGTATTTT,CASNGVWGSDTQYF
.,TRBJ1-1,TRBD1,TRBV6-1,TGTGCCAGCAGTGTACAACAGGGGGCACGCGTGTTGAACACTGAAGCTTTCTTT,CASSVQQGARVLNTEAFF
.,TRBJ1-2,.,TRBV30,TGTGCCTGCCCCGGGGTAGTTTATGGCTACACCTTC,CACPGVVYGYTF
few,TRBJ1-2,.,TRBV30,TGTGCCTGGAGTGTACAGGCTAACTATGGCTACACCTTC,CAWSVQANYGYTF
.,TRBJ1-5,TRBD1,TRBV23-1,TGCGCCAGCAGTCGTCTGGGGACAGAGGTTGGCAATCAGCCCCAGCATTTT,CASSRLGTEVGNQPQHF
.,TRBJ1-4,.,TRBV5-1,TGCGCCAGCAGCTTGAGTTCTACTAATGAAAAACTGTTTTTT,CASSLSSTNEKLFF
.,TRBJ1-1,.,TRBV30,TGTGCCTGGAGTGTCAAAAAGTTGGCTACTGAAGCTTTCTTT,CAWSVKKLATEAFF
.,TRBJ2-7,.,TRBV2,TGTGCCAGCAGTGAAAGGACAGCTCTCTACGAGCAGTACTTC,CASSERTALYEQYF
.,TRBJ1-2,.,TRBV6-5,TGTGCCAGCAGTTCGACAGGAGGAAATGGCTACACCTTC,CASSSTGGNGYTF
many,TRBJ2-5,TRBD1,TRBV6-1,TGTGCCAGCAGTGTACCCGGGACAGGAAAAGAGACCCAGTACTTC,CASSVPGTGKETQYF
few,TRBJ2-2,.,TRBV9,TGTGCCAGCAGCGTGGGTAGCGACACCGGGGAGCTGTTTTTT,CASSVGSDTGELFF
.,TRBJ1-4,.,TRBV29-1,TGCAGCGCTTCCCGGGGGCTTGCTAATGAAAAACTGTTTTTT,CSASRGLANEKLFF
.,TRBJ2-3,.,TRBV7-2,TGTGCCAGCAGCTTATTCACAGATACGCAGTATTTT,CASSLFTDTQYF